The sequence of this TCR beta chain was determined in a study of vaccination effects on CD4 cells after COVID-19. Study summary: Samples from a couple of convalescent patients were given 16 days and one week before vaccination. Findings of the study overall: Mainly new clones induced by vaccination were found among post-vaccine spike-reactive clones in convalescents. Among infection- and vaccine-induced clones, marked clonal contraction occurred late after vaccination.

Sequencing was preceded by expansion of antigen-specific CD4+ T cells with viral peptide pools in the ViraFEST assay. Cultured cells yielded isolated CD4+ T cells after 10 to 11 days. This individual contracted SARS-CoV-2 between March and December 2020, as verified by PCR. Cultivation was performed at two million PBMC per well with roughly 9.1 IU/ml IL-2 and 9.5 to 10 ug/ml peptides added. Assay used: immunoSEQ multiplex PCR; TCRdb lists only in-frame clones, some missing. The sample records 25,000 to 35,000 clones, under 80% being singletons. To note about this clone: Its cognate antigen is unknown.

The material was CD4+ T cells from PBMCs cultured with a peptide pool, obtained before COVID-19 vaccination. The TCR sequence derives from a human donor who had a prior SARS-CoV-2 infection.

CDR3 nucleotides: TGCGCCAGCAGCCAAGGCCAGGGTGAATCAGAAAAACTGTTTTTT. It yields the protein CASSQGQGESEKLFF. The chain has TRBV4-3 and TRBJ1-4; perhaps TRBD1 as D (5 bases). V was trimmed by 1 base and J by 8 bases, leaving 14 bases between them. Germline CDR1 and CDR2: LGHNA and YSLEER. The CDR3 extends over 15 amino acids.